This TCR beta chain was identified in a study of control samples from healthy donors and cancer patients. The length of the CDR3 is 15 residues. The J segment lost 4 bases and the V segment lost 3 bases, leaving 3 bases of the junction unmatched. Looked up from germline, CDR1 is SGHRS and CDR2 is YFSETQ. Profiled with immunoSEQ multiplex PCR; TCRdb holds only in-frame clones, not every one. Of 150,000 to 200,000 clones listed, approximately 90% were seen once; the top ten hold 1.4%. V usage is TRBV5-1 and J usage is TRBJ2-2, with 10 bases lining up with TRBD1. The sequence was collected from a man between 25 and 39 years old in good health. What was sequenced was blood. The CDR3 is CASSSGQGSTGELFF. DNA for the CDR3: TGCGCCAGCAGCTCGGGACAGGGGAGCACCGGGGAGCTGTTTTTT.